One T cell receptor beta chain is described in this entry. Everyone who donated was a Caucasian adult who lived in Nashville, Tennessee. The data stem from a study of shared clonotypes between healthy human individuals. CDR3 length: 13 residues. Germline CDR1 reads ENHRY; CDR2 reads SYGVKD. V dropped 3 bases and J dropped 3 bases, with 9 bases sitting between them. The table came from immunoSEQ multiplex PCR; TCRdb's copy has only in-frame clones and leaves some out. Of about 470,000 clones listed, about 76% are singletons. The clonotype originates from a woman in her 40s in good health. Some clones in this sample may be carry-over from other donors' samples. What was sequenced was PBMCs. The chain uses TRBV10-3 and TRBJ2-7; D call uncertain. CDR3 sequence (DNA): TGTGCCATCAGTGAAGTAGGGTTCTACGAGCAGTACTTC. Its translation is CAISEVGFYEQYF.